The 9 T cell receptor beta chains below all came from one sample that was sequenced in a study of beta chain features in type 1 diabetes. The sequenced template was cDNA made from the entire isolated RNA. The protocol was immunoSEQ multiplex PCR, while the TCRdb copy is restricted to in-frame clones and leaves out a portion. Of about 410,000 clones in the sample, 11% to 15% were seen once. What was sequenced was naive CD4+ T cells from blood. The receptors were gathered from a young man in good health.

V usage is TRBV5-4 and J usage is TRBJ2-5; the D call may be TRBD1 or TRBD2 (6 bases each). This CDR3 spans 12 amino acids. Germline-derived CDR1 and CDR2 are SGHNT and YYREEE (reference sequence). The V end lost 4 bases, the J end lost 4 bases, and 8 bases lay between the germline ends. CDR3 coding DNA: TGTGCCAGCAGCGGGGGGCGAGAGACCCAGTACTTC. Protein: CASSGGRETQYF.

The V gene is TRBV19, the J gene TRBJ1-1; TRBD1 matches at 7 bases. Per germline, CDR1 LNHDA and CDR2 SQIVND (reference sequence). The trim removed 7 bases at V and 10 bases at J, leaving 9 bases unmatched. There are 12 residues in the CDR3. CDR3 protein: CASIDRVLGAFF. In DNA, the CDR3 is TGTGCCAGTATTGACAGGGTTCTCGGAGCTTTCTTT.

CDR3 protein: CSVRGSFADTQYF. The CDR3 DNA follows: TGCAGCGTTAGAGGGAGTTTCGCAGATACGCAGTATTTT. V usage is TRBV29-1 and J usage is TRBJ2-3; possible D gene TRBD2, 5 bases. The germline CDR1 and CDR2 sequences are SQVTM and ANQGSEA. The CDR3 extends over 13 amino acids. Trimming left V 5 bases short and J 4 bases short, with 13 bases between.

V gene TRBV7-9 combines with J gene TRBJ2-7; D gene ambiguous. The CDR3 totals 12 residues. Germline CDR1 SEHNR, CDR2 FQNEAQ (reference sequence). V was pared by 7 bases and J by 7 bases, with 14 bases between. The CDR3 here is CASISSSREQYF. CDR3 coding DNA: TGTGCCAGCATCTCATCTTCGAGGGAGCAGTACTTC.

The V gene is TRBV4-3, the J gene TRBJ2-5; D is unclear. The germline V gene has CDR1 LGHNA and CDR2 YSLEER. V dropped 2 bases and J dropped 2 bases, with 6 bases sitting between them. The CDR3 totals 13 residues. CDR3 in DNA: TGCGCCAGCAGCCAAACCACTCAAGAGACCCAGTACTTC. Amino acid sequence: CASSQTTQETQYF.

There are a few counts of this clone. Here the CDR3 DNA reads TGCAGCGTTGAACGAGGGTCCTCATATGGCTACACCTTC. Amino acid sequence: CSVERGSSYGYTF. The chain recombines TRBV29-1 with TRBJ1-2, with D unresolved. Trimming took 2 bases from V and 5 from J, leaving 12 bases between them. Germline V CDR1 and CDR2: SQVTM, ANQGSEA. The CDR3 has 13 amino acids.

This clone occurred a few times. The rearrangement joins TRBV18 to TRBJ2-7, with 8 bases fitting TRBD1. Germline CDR1 is KGHSH and CDR2 is LQKENI. CDR3 length: 17 amino acids. Unmatched junction bases numbered 11, after V lost 1 base and J lost 3 bases. The CDR3 DNA follows: TGTGCCAGCTCACCACTCCCCAGGACAGGGTCTGACTACGAGCAGTACTTC. As protein: CASSPLPRTGSDYEQYF.

This chain uses TRBV4-3 with TRBJ2-1, with D perhaps matching TRBD1 or TRBD2 (5 bases each). CDR3 length equals 19 residues. V was clipped by 0 bases and J by 10 bases, with 28 bases between them. Germline CDR1 reads LGHNA; CDR2 reads YSLEER. CDR3 in amino acids: CASSQDAGVRGTIQFEQFF. The CDR3 DNA sequence: TGCGCCAGCAGCCAAGACGCGGGCGTTAGGGGCACGATACAATTCGAGCAGTTCTTC.

This clone was seen a handful of times. V is TRBV6-5 and J is TRBJ1-2; D is ambiguous. The CDR3 consists of 16 residues. V lost 0 bases and J 4 bases, leaving 15 bases between the germline ends. In germline, CDR1 is MNHEY, CDR2 SVGAGI. CDR3 region: CASSYSRGFSGYGYTF. The CDR3 DNA is TGTGCCAGCAGTTACTCGCGGGGTTTTAGCGGCTATGGCTACACCTTC.